A selection of T cell receptor beta chains follows, all from one sample in a study of T cell responses to AZD1222 COVID-19 vaccine. Libraries were prepared by immunoSEQ multiplex PCR; TCRdb keeps only in-frame clonotypes and omits some of them. The repertoire holds 120,000 to 150,000 clones, with 91% as singletons. The sample here was peripheral blood, taken on day 0 of AZD1222 vaccination. These receptors were taken from an adult in good health. Each CDR3 is given with its conserved first and last residue. The D gene is left open where the match is weak.

TRBV9	-	TRBJ2-6	TGTGCCAGCAGCTCAAGGAGCGTCTCTGGGGCCAACGTCCTGACTTTC	CASSSRSVSGANVLTF
TRBV12-3/TRBV12-4	-	TRBJ1-5	TGTGCCAGCAGTGCCATCTCCGGGCCCCAGCATTTT	CASSAISGPQHF
TRBV7-9	-	TRBJ2-5	TGTGCCAGCAGTCTCTCAGGGGGAGGGACCCAGTACTTC	CASSLSGGGTQYF
TRBV11-1	-	TRBJ2-2	TGTGCCAGCAGCTTATTTCTCACCGGGGAGCTGTTTTTT	CASSLFLTGELFF
TRBV5-1	TRBD1	TRBJ1-1	TGCGCCAGCAGCGTTTACAGGGGGCACACTGAAGCTTTCTTT	CASSVYRGHTEAFF
TRBV5-1	TRBD2	TRBJ2-7	TGCGCCAGCAGCTTGCGGGGGGTCAACGAGCAGTACTTC	CASSLRGVNEQYF
TRBV29-1	-	TRBJ2-7	TGCAGCGTGGCCGCCGGGACAAACTACGAGCAGTACTTC	CSVAAGTNYEQYF
TRBV11-3	-	TRBJ2-7	TGTGCCAGCAGCTTAGCTCCTTCGGGGTCAGGGGTTGAGCAGTACTTC	CASSLAPSGSGVEQYF
TRBV6-5	-	TRBJ2-5	TGTGCCAGCTATTCGCCTAGTACTCAAGAGACCCAGTACTTC	CASYSPSTQETQYF
TRBV5-1	-	TRBJ1-1	TGCGCCAGCAGCCCACGGTGGACGGGGGATGCTGAAGCTTTCTTT	CASSPRWTGDAEAFF